Shown below are 32 T cell receptor beta chains from a single sample sequenced in a study of shared T cell receptors in the human thymus. Sequenced by immunoSEQ multiplex PCR; TCRdb stores in-frame clones only, minus some. The sample shows around 730,000 clones, 80% to 90% of them seen only once. The sample also formed part of further work on human thymus T cells.

Specimen: thymocytes. The source is a girl under three years old with a congenital heart defect.

The chain has TRBV7-8 and TRBJ2-1, with TRBD1 identical over 8 bases. This CDR3 spans 13 amino acids. Per the germline V gene, CDR1 is SGHVS and CDR2 is FQNEAQ. With V trimmed by 5 bases and J by 12 bases, 9 bases remained unmatched. Here the CDR3 DNA reads TGTGCCAGCAGCAACCTCAGGGGGCGCGGGCAGTTCTTC. This sequence encodes CASSNLRGRGQFF.

This chain links TRBV4-3 with TRBJ2-2; the match to TRBD1 covers 7 bases. The CDR3 is 16 amino acids. The V gene's germline CDR1 is LGHNA and CDR2 YSLEER. The ends lost 4 bases at V and 2 bases at J; junction bases unmatched: 7. CDR3 sequence reads: CASSRRGQDNTGELFF. The CDR3 coding sequence is TGCGCCAGCAGCCGTAGGGGGCAGGACAACACCGGGGAGCTGTTTTTT.

This chain links TRBV4-3 with TRBJ1-5, with TRBD1 matching over 7 bases. The J segment lost 3 bases and the V segment lost 3 bases, leaving 8 bases of the junction unmatched. From germline, CDR1 is LGHNA and CDR2 YSLEER. The CDR3 has 16 residues. As DNA, the CDR3 is TGCGCCAGCAGCCAGGTTCTTGGACAGGACAATCAGCCCCAGCATTTT. This gives the protein CASSQVLGQDNQPQHF.

This clone appeared once. The chain employs TRBV19 and TRBJ2-7; tentatively, D is TRBD1 (6 bases). This CDR3 is 15 amino acids long. Looked up from germline, CDR1 is LNHDA and CDR2 is SQIVND (reference sequence). Trimming removed 5 bases at V and 0 bases at J, with 14 bases between. The CDR3: CASSPDRQSSYEQYF. The CDR3 bases are TGTGCCAGTAGTCCAGACAGGCAGAGCTCCTACGAGCAGTACTTC.

The genes are TRBV4-3 and TRBJ2-1; D is perhaps TRBD1 (6 bases). The CDR3 spans 18 residues. Trimming removed 0 bases from V and 0 bases from J, with 15 bases in between. Germline values: CDR1 LGHNA, CDR2 YSLEER. In nucleotides, the CDR3 is TGCGCCAGCAGCCAAGATGGGACACAGGAAAGCTCCTACAATGAGCAGTTCTTC. Its translation: CASSQDGTQESSYNEQFF.

The V and J genes are TRBV5-1 and TRBJ2-7, with D perhaps matching TRBD1 (6 bases). The CDR3 extends over 14 amino acids. V was clipped by 1 base and J by 2 bases, with 10 bases between them. The germline CDR1 and CDR2 sequences are SGHRS and YFSETQ. The CDR3 DNA sequence: TGCGCCAGCAGCTTGTACAGGGCCACCTACGAGCAGTACTTC. This codes for CASSLYRATYEQYF.

This sequence joins TRBV2 and TRBJ2-5; 10 bases are shared with TRBD2. This CDR3 comprises 14 residues. V gave up 11 bases and J gave up 0 bases; unmatched junction bases: 6. From germline, CDR1 is SNHLY and CDR2 FYNNEI. CDR3 nucleotide sequence: TGTGCCGTACTAGCGGGACGGTACCAAGAGACCCAGTACTTC. It encodes CAVLAGRYQETQYF. Using reference TRBV2 and TRBJ2-5 for the parts outside the CDR3, the full variable domain is EPEVTQTPSHQVTQMGQEVILRCVPISNHLYFYWYRQILGQKVEFLVSFYNNEISEKSEIFDDQFSVERPDGSNFTLKIRSTKLEDSAMYFCAVLAGRYQETQYFGPGTRLLVL.

This clone came up once. The rearrangement uses TRBV5-1 and TRBJ2-5, with 9 nucleotides matching TRBD1. The CDR3 extends over 16 amino acids. V shed 4 bases, J shed 2 bases, and the junction held 9 bases outside the gene matches. CDR1 and CDR2 from the germline V gene are SGHRS and YFSETQ. Here the CDR3 DNA reads TGCGCCAGCAGCGTCTACCGGGACAGGGTTCAAGAGACCCAGTACTTC. Amino acids: CASSVYRDRVQETQYF.

This clone was recorded only once. This chain links TRBV4-1 with TRBJ2-2; a weak D match, TRBD1 (5 bases). Germline CDR1 is MGHRA and CDR2 is YSYEKL. The CDR3 spans 16 residues. V lost 4 bases, J lost 0 bases, and 12 bases lay in between. CDR3 sequence (DNA): TGCGCCAGCAGCCGGAATAGGGGATCGAACACCGGGGAGCTGTTTTTT. It codes for CASSRNRGSNTGELFF.

This clone turned up a few times. The chain combines TRBV5-4 with TRBJ1-4, with 8 bases that match TRBD1. The V gene end was trimmed by 0 bases and the J gene end by 6 bases; junction bases not matched to a gene: 19. The CDR3 length is 20 residues. Germline assignment: CDR1 SGHNT and CDR2 YYREEE (reference sequence). The CDR3 DNA follows: TGTGCCAGCAGCTTGGGTTACCCAGGGGGCGCCAAATCTGGCCATGAAAAACTGTTTTTT. This translates into CASSLGYPGGAKSGHEKLFF.

This clone came up a few times. The chain combines TRBV6-1 with TRBJ1-5; unclear D gene. CDR1 MNHNS and CDR2 SASEGT come from the germline V gene. V gave up 6 bases and J gave up 5 bases, with 8 bases separating them. The CDR3 length is 12 residues. The CDR3, as DNA: TGTGCCAGCAGAAAACCAGATCAGCCCCAGCATTTT. It specifies CASRKPDQPQHF.

This chain connects TRBV28 to TRBJ1-1, with 7 bases aligning to TRBD1. From germline, CDR1 is MDHEN and CDR2 SYDVKM. The CDR3 is made up of 17 amino acids. Germline trimming cut 6 bases from V and 0 bases from J; bases unmatched to any gene: 13. The CDR3 here is CASSLRQGKRLNTEAFF. The DNA for the CDR3 is TGTGCCAGCAGCTTACGACAGGGTAAACGGTTGAACACTGAAGCTTTCTTT. Drawing the rest from reference TRBV28 and TRBJ1-1, the complete variable domain is DVKVTQSSRYLVKRTGEKVFLECVQDMDHENMFWYRQDPGLGLRLIYFSYDVKMKEKGDIPEGYSVSREKKERFSLILESASTNQTSMYLCASSLRQGKRLNTEAFFGQGTRLTVV.

In its sample, this clone was seen a few times. This rearrangement joins TRBV7-2 to TRBJ2-5; 16 nucleotides match TRBD2. With 1 base clipped from V and 5 bases from J, the junction kept 4 bases outside the gene matches. Germline V gene data show CDR1 as SGHTA and CDR2 as FQGNSA. There are 17 residues in the CDR3. The CDR3 loop is CASSLEGTSGGAETQYF. The CDR3 nucleotides are TGTGCCAGCAGCTTAGAAGGGACTAGCGGGGGGGCGGAGACCCAGTACTTC.

The V and J genes are TRBV30 and TRBJ2-1; weak D call: TRBD1 (5 bases). Looked up from germline, CDR1 is GTSNPN and CDR2 is SVGIG (reference sequence). The CDR3 consists of 15 residues. The V gene lost 3 bases and the J gene lost 3 bases, with 15 bases spanning the gap. As DNA, the CDR3 is TGTGCCTGGAGGATGACAGTGGCGCGCTACAATGAGCAGTTCTTC. Protein product: CAWRMTVARYNEQFF.

This clone occurred a few times. V usage is TRBV29-1 and J usage is TRBJ2-5; 9 nucleotides line up with TRBD1. The CDR3 sequence is 16 residues long. The ends lost 4 bases at V and 4 bases at J; junction bases unmatched: 13. CDR1 and CDR2 from the germline V gene are SQVTM and ANQGSEA. CDR3 DNA: TGCAGCGTTGGAATCCGGGACAGGGAAATAGGAGAGACCCAGTACTTC. Protein: CSVGIRDREIGETQYF.

This clone was picked up a small number of times. The rearrangement links TRBV5-1 to TRBJ1-4; D is ambiguous. CDR1 is SGHRS, CDR2 YFSETQ, per germline. The CDR3 sequence is 11 residues long. Trimming left V 3 bases short and J 8 bases short, with 5 bases between. The CDR3 bases are TGCGCCAGCAGCTCAGGAGAAAAACTGTTTTTT. Encoded protein: CASSSGEKLFF. Variable domain in full (rest from reference TRBV5-1 and TRBJ1-4): KAGVTQTPRYLIKTRGQQVTLSCSPISGHRSVSWYQQTPGQGLQFLFEYFSETQRNKGNFPGRFSGRQFSNSRSEMNVSTLELGDSALYLCASSSGEKLFFGSGTQLSVL.

The V call is TRBV4-1, the J call TRBJ2-3; TRBD1 aligns across 10 bases. This CDR3 region has 17 residues. V lost 0 bases and J lost 6; bases outside the gene matches: 9. The germline V gene encodes CDR1 MGHRA and CDR2 YSYEKL. CDR3 sequence reads: CASSQDGGQGGEDTQYF. For the CDR3, the DNA is TGCGCCAGCAGCCAAGATGGAGGACAGGGGGGGGAGGATACGCAGTATTTT.

The chain recombines TRBV5-1 with TRBJ1-4; D is undetermined. The CDR3 is 16 residues long. Germline V gene lookup returns CDR1 SGHRS and CDR2 YFSETQ. The V and J ends lost 0 bases and 6 bases respectively, with 15 bases between them. DNA for the CDR3: TGCGCCAGCAGCTTGGGATTACCAGGTGGCGATGAAAAACTGTTTTTT. Residues: CASSLGLPGGDEKLFF.

J is TRBJ2-7 and V is TRBV27; tentatively, D is TRBD1 (5 bases). Per germline, CDR1 MNHEY and CDR2 SMNVEV (reference sequence). The CDR3 loop spans 14 amino acids. V shed 6 bases and J shed 3 bases, with 15 bases lying between them. This chain's CDR3 is CASRTQGCDYEQYF. The CDR3 bases are TGTGCCAGCAGAACCCAGGGATGTGACTACGAGCAGTACTTC.

The CDR3 DNA is TGCGCCACCTCTCCCAGGACAGGGGATCAGCCCCAGCATTTT. Protein: CATSPRTGDQPQHF. The chain has TRBV10-2 and TRBJ1-5; 9 bases map to TRBD1. V gave up 10 bases and J gave up 5 bases; unmatched junction bases: 9. Germline loops: CDR1 WSHSY, CDR2 SAAADI. The CDR3 has 14 amino acids.

The chain employs TRBV28 and TRBJ1-1, with TRBD1 identical over 9 bases. CDR3 length: 15 residues. The V segment lost 7 bases and the J segment 12 bases; nucleotides outside the gene matches: 18. Germline CDR1 is MDHEN and CDR2 is SYDVKM. The CDR3 reads CASILLTGTGKSPFF. The CDR3 nucleotides read TGTGCCAGCATCCTCCTCACCGGGACAGGGAAGTCGCCTTTCTTT.

Note on this clone: The junction and the germline gene differ at one end; a read error may be behind it. The chain combines TRBV28 with TRBJ1-2; 7 nucleotides line up with TRBD1. The CDR3 is 14 residues long. Germline loops: CDR1 MDHEN, CDR2 SYDVKM. Here the CDR3 DNA reads TGTGCCAGCAGCCTAGTACCCGGGACAGCGGACTTTCTCTTC. It translates to CASSLVPGTADFLF.

This clone was recorded once. The CDR3 loop is CASSLSGTGYTDTQYF. The CDR3 DNA follows: TGCGCCAGCAGCTTATCCGGGACAGGGTACACAGATACGCAGTATTTT. The chain couples TRBV5-1 to TRBJ2-3, with 9 bases identical to TRBD1. The CDR3 consists of 16 residues. The V gene end was trimmed by 2 bases and the J gene end by 2 bases; junction bases not matched to a gene: 6. The V gene's germline CDR1 is SGHRS and CDR2 YFSETQ.

The chain employs TRBV5-1 and TRBJ1-4; 9 nucleotides align to TRBD1. The CDR3 length is 13 residues. Losses at the gene ends were 3 bases for V and 8 bases for J; bases not matched to a gene: 2. Germline loops: CDR1 SGHRS, CDR2 YFSETQ. The CDR3 DNA follows: TGCGCCAGCAGCTCCGGACAGGGGGAAAAACTGTTTTTT. This gives the protein CASSSGQGEKLFF.

The chain recombines TRBV6-6 with TRBJ1-2; 7 nucleotides agree with TRBD1. Germline assignment: CDR1 MNHNY and CDR2 SVGAGI (reference sequence). The CDR3 has 16 residues. Germline trimming cut 6 bases from V and 3 bases from J; bases unmatched to any gene: 13. This CDR3 is CASRVTPGQFDYGYTF. For the CDR3, the DNA is TGTGCCAGCAGGGTTACTCCGGGACAGTTTGACTATGGCTACACCTTC.

This clone has a handful of counts. V and J are TRBV7-9 and TRBJ1-1; a weak D match, TRBD1 (6 bases). Germline CDR1 SEHNR, CDR2 FQNEAQ (reference sequence). The CDR3 totals 19 residues. Trimming pared 5 bases from V and 1 base from J, leaving 26 bases between. CDR3 region: CASSARTVLPYLSNTEAFF. The CDR3 coding sequence is TGTGCCAGCAGCGCCCGGACAGTCCTACCCTATCTTTCGAACACTGAAGCTTTCTTT.

This rearrangement joins TRBV19 to TRBJ1-5; D not certain. V was pared by 0 bases and J by 0 bases, with 9 bases between. CDR3 length: 16 amino acids. Per germline, CDR1 LNHDA and CDR2 SQIVND (reference sequence). The CDR3 reads CASSIETLDSNQPQHF. The CDR3 DNA sequence: TGTGCCAGTAGTATAGAGACACTGGATAGCAATCAGCCCCAGCATTTT.

The chain recombines TRBV7-4 with TRBJ1-6; D is perhaps TRBD1 (5 bases). Germline CDR1 and CDR2: SGHVT and SQSDAQ. With 5 bases removed from V and 8 bases from J, the gap between germline ends came to 31 bases. The CDR3 is 20 amino acids. CDR3 sequence: CASSPPLLARQSVNDSPLHF. In nucleotides, the CDR3 is TGTGCCAGCAGCCCGCCCTTATTAGCTAGACAGTCAGTTAATGATTCACCCCTCCACTTT.

Only a few counts were recorded for this clone. V and J are TRBV6-5 and TRBJ2-4, with D unresolved. This CDR3 region has 16 residues. Germline V gene lookup returns CDR1 MNHEY and CDR2 SVGAGI. V was clipped by 0 bases and J by 0 bases, with 9 bases between them. CDR3 amino acids: CASSYSAVLAKNIQYF. The CDR3 nucleotides read TGTGCCAGCAGTTACTCCGCAGTCCTAGCCAAAAACATTCAGTACTTC.

V is TRBV4-3 and J is TRBJ1-1, with D possibly matching TRBD1 (6 bases). The V end was cut by 4 bases, the J end by 4 bases, with 10 bases between. The CDR3 extends over 13 amino acids. The germline V gene has CDR1 LGHNA and CDR2 YSLEER. The CDR3 loop reads CASSPSTGTEAFF. As DNA, the CDR3 is TGCGCCAGCAGCCCCTCGACAGGCACTGAAGCTTTCTTT.

The CDR3, as DNA: TGTGCCAGCAGCCGAGTGAGGGACAGCCATAAAGAGACCCAGTACTTC. Translated: CASSRVRDSHKETQYF. This chain uses TRBV6-6 with TRBJ2-5; TRBD1 aligns across 7 bases. Germline assignment: CDR1 MNHNY and CDR2 SVGAGI (reference sequence). The CDR3 loop spans 16 amino acids. Losses at the gene ends were 6 bases for V and 3 bases for J; bases not matched to a gene: 13.

The V and J genes are TRBV5-1 and TRBJ2-3, with D perhaps matching TRBD2 (5 bases). This CDR3 comprises 13 residues. CDR1 is SGHRS and CDR2 is YFSETQ in the germline V gene. V was cut by 6 bases and J by 2 bases, with 10 bases left in between. The CDR3 DNA is TGCGCCAGCACCCCCGGGAACACAGATACGCAGTATTTT. Residues: CASTPGNTDTQYF. The whole variable domain, filled in from reference TRBV5-1 and TRBJ2-3, reads KAGVTQTPRYLIKTRGQQVTLSCSPISGHRSVSWYQQTPGQGLQFLFEYFSETQRNKGNFPGRFSGRQFSNSRSEMNVSTLELGDSALYLCASTPGNTDTQYFGPGTRLTVL.